One and the same sample provided the 11 T cell receptor beta chains below, sequenced in a study of T cell repertoires in cytomegalovirus infection. MiXCR, run by TCRdb on the reads, gives a single entry per CDR3 protein. The top ten clones hold roughly a quarter of a sample with approximately 550,000 distinct CDR3 sequences, about 15% of them seen once. Sequencing input: CD8+ T cells from PBMCs. The receptors here all came from a human donor in good health (CMV status not recorded). Some clones in this sample may be carry-over from other donors' samples.

This clonotype appeared a few times. The rearrangement joins TRBV5-1 to TRBJ1-1, with D tentatively TRBD1 (6 bases). CDR1 is SGHRS and CDR2 is YFSETQ in the germline V gene. Trimming removed 4 bases at V and 1 base at J, with 14 bases between. There are 15 residues in the CDR3. CDR3 amino acids: CASSGRGHQNTEAFF. CDR3 nucleotides: TGCGCCAGCAGCGGAAGGGGACACCAGAACACTGAAGCTTTCTTT.

This clonotype came up many times. The chain carries TRBV20-1 and TRBJ1-1; a possible D gene is TRBD1 (6 bases). CDR1 and CDR2 from the germline V gene are DFQATT and SNEGSKA (reference sequence). The CDR3 runs to 13 residues. The V end lost 4 bases, the J end lost 8 bases, and 17 bases lay between the germline ends. The CDR3 sequence: CSATNRGQNEAFF. Written as DNA, the CDR3 is TGCAGTGCTACAAATAGAGGACAGAACGAAGCTTTCTTT.

This clonotype was seen many times. The chain carries TRBV11-1 and TRBJ1-1, with no clear D. V was trimmed by 4 bases and J by 4 bases, leaving 10 bases between them. Germline CDR1 SGHAT, CDR2 FQDESV (reference sequence). This CDR3 has 13 amino acids. CDR3 loop: CASSYGRLTEAFF. The DNA for the CDR3 is TGTGCCAGCAGCTACGGACGGCTCACTGAAGCTTTCTTT.

This clonotype was detected ten times or more. The CDR3 is CASSRTGINTEAFF. DNA for the CDR3: TGTGCCAGCAGCCGGACAGGGATTAACACTGAAGCTTTCTTT. The V and J genes are TRBV7-6 and TRBJ1-1; 8 bases are shared with TRBD1. This CDR3 has 14 amino acids. Looked up from germline, CDR1 is SGHVS and CDR2 is FNYEAQ. Trimming removed 5 bases from V and 2 bases from J; junction bases left unmatched: 4.

This clonotype was found many times. The chain is built from TRBV28 and TRBJ1-3, with D perhaps TRBD1 (5 bases). V dropped 2 bases and J dropped 0 bases, with 11 bases sitting between them. The CDR3 runs 16 residues. Germline V gives CDR1 MDHEN, CDR2 SYDVKM. CDR3 in amino acids: CASSLGRGNSGNTIYF. In DNA form, the CDR3 reads TGTGCCAGCAGTTTAGGAAGGGGCAACTCTGGAAACACCATATATTTT.

Ten or more counts support this clonotype. The rearrangement links TRBV7-9 to TRBJ1-1; D gene unclear. The V end lost 5 bases, the J end lost 1 base, and 17 bases lay between the germline ends. Germline V gene data show CDR1 as SEHNR and CDR2 as FQNEAQ (reference sequence). This CDR3 comprises 16 residues. Here the CDR3 reads CASSLLEEPGNTEAFF. The CDR3, as DNA: TGTGCCAGCAGCCTATTAGAAGAGCCTGGGAACACTGAAGCTTTCTTT.

This clonotype was counted many times. The J gene is TRBJ1-2, the V gene TRBV7-9, with D unclear. Germline assignment: CDR1 SEHNR and CDR2 FQNEAQ (reference sequence). This CDR3 comprises 14 residues. Trimming shortened V by 5 bases and J by 4 bases, and 14 bases separated the two germline ends. The CDR3 DNA reads as TGTGCCAGCAGCCGGGAGGGCAGCGCCTATGGCTACACCTTC. This gives the protein CASSREGSAYGYTF.

This clonotype was found a few times. V gene TRBV2 combines with J gene TRBJ1-1, with D uncertain. This CDR3 is built from 14 residues. V dropped 6 bases and J dropped 0 bases, with 11 bases sitting between them. CDR1 SNHLY and CDR2 FYNNEI come from the germline V gene. CDR3 protein: CASRPREMNTEAFF. CDR3 in DNA: TGTGCCAGCAGGCCGCGGGAAATGAACACTGAAGCTTTCTTT.

Written as DNA, the CDR3 is TGTGCCAGCAGTTTTGGATCTGAGACCCAGTACTTC. This encodes CASSFGSETQYF. The rearrangement uses TRBV12-3 or TRBV12-4 and TRBJ2-5; no definite D call. V lost 3 bases to trimming and J lost 5 bases, with 7 bases between them. CDR3 length: 12 amino acids.

This clonotype has a handful of counts. The rearrangement uses TRBV15 and TRBJ1-2, with 7 bases fitting TRBD1. In germline, CDR1 is LNHNV, CDR2 YYDKDF (reference sequence). The length of the CDR3 is 16 residues. V trimming: 5 bases; J trimming: 5 bases; junction bases outside the gene matches: 14. The CDR3 DNA reads as TGTGCCACCAGCGGGCTAGACAGGGCGCAGAATTATGGCTACACCTTC. Protein sequence: CATSGLDRAQNYGYTF.

A few counts support this clonotype. V usage is TRBV6-6 and J usage is TRBJ2-2; a possible D gene is TRBD1 (5 bases). Deletions cut 6 bases from V and 0 bases from J, with 11 bases between. The CDR3 runs 15 residues. CDR1 is MNHNY, CDR2 SVGAGI, per germline (reference sequence). CDR3 protein: CASRPTGTNTGELFF. CDR3 nucleotides: TGTGCCAGCAGACCTACAGGAACGAACACCGGGGAGCTGTTTTTT.